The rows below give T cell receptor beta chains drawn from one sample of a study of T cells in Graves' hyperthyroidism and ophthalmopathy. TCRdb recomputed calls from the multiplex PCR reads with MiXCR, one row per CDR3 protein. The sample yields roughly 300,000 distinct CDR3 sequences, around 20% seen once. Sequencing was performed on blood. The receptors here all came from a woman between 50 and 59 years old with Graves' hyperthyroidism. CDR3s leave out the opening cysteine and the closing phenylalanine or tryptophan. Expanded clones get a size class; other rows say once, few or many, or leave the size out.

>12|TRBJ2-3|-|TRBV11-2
ASSSRTGSDTQY
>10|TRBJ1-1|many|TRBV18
ASSPMSAEAF
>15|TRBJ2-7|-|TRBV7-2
ASSMVAGGGFSYEQY
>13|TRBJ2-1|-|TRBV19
ASSIPDNVYNEQF
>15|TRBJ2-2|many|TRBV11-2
ASSRIVGRSNTGELF
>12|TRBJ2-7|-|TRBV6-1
ASSLGPAKTEQY
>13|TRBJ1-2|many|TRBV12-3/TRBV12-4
ASSLMAGSNYGYT
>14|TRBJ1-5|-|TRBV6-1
ASIRTGGLPNRPQH
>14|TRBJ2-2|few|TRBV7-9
ASRLGTSALAGELF
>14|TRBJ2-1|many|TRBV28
ASRSAGTSGYNEQF
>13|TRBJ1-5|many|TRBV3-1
ASSQDRGGNQPQH
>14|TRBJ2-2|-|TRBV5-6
ASSSGGGVITGELF
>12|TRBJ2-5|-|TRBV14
ASRSKREWETQY
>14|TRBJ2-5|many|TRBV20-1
SARTSGPHPGETQY
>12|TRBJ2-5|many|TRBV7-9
ASSLISEKETQY
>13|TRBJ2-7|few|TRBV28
ATVTPGGGTYEQY
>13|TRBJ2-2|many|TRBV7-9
ASRLLGSNTGELF
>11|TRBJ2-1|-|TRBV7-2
ASSLNWGLEQF
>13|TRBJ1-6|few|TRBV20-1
SARDRGLSQSPLH
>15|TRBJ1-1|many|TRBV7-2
ASSSKLTGGAGTEAF
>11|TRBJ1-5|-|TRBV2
ASSAGSHQPQH
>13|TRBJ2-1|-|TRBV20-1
SARDRTGGYNEQF
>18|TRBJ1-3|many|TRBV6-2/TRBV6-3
ASSYSLDGPTRLSGNTIY
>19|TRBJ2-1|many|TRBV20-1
SARDARRTSGRAAPYNEQF
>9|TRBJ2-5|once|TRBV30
AWGREETQY
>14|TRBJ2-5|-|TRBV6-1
ASRQPGRRTEETQY
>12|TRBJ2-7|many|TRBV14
ASSQGLYSYEQY
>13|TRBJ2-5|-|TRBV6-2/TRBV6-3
ASSYGGDGRETQY
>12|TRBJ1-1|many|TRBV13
ASRLMYGPTEAF
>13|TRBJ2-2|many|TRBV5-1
ASTNGNTNTGELF
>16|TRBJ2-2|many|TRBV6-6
ASSYFGLAGMNTGELF
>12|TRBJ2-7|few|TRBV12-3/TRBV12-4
ASSPRDFFYEQY
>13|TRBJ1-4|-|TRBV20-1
SAAGQGASNEKLF
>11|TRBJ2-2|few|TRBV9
ASSVVLGGELF
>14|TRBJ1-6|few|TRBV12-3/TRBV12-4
ASSPPQSSYNSPLH
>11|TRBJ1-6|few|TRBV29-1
SASAGGNSPLH
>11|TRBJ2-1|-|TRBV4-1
ASSQRVATEQF
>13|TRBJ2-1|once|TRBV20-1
SARPRRAEPGEQL
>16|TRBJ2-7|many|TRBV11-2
ASSLNFRTGLRSYEQY
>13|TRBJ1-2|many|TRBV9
ASSATGQYNYGYT
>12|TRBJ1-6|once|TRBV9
ASSAGQGSSPLH
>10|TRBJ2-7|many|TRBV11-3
ASRSDRDEQY
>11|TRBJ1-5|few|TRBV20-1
SARDYRDQPQH
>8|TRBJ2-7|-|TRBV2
ASGFKEQY
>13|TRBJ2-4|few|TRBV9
ASSTGGFSKNIQY
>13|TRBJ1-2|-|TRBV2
ASSEAIKVNYGYT
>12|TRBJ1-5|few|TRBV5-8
ASSLFSSNQPQH
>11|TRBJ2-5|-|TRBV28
ASNIAELGTQY
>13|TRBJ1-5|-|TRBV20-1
SAIQVDNSNQPQH
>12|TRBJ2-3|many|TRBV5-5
ASSWTGTTDTQY
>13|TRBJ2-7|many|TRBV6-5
ASSYSEGGAYEQY
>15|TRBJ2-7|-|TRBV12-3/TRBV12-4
ASSLRGLAGGPGEQY
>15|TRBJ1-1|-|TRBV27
ASSAPGYRGMNTEAF
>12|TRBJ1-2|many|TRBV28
ASSFQGRREGYT
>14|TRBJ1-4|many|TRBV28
ASSLAGGGLYEKLF
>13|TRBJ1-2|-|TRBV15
ATSRDLRGGNGYT